This TCR beta chain was found in a study of blood T cell repertoires in COVID-19. Study context: From T cells, B-cell-depleted T cells, or PBMCs came the material, which was cDNA or gDNA.

Using immunoSEQ multiplex PCR, the repertoire was profiled, and TCRdb retains in-frame clones only, with some absent. The sample contains some 40,000 clones, around 89% of which appear only once. CDR1 and CDR2 (germline): SGHTA, FQGNSA. With 1 base clipped from V and 8 bases from J, the junction kept 4 bases outside the gene matches. CDR3 length: 14 residues. This sequence was found in a human donor in a cohort sampled during active COVID-19. Sequencing was performed on peripheral blood. The chain joins TRBV7-2 to TRBJ1-2; TRBD1 matches at 10 bases. The CDR3 spells CASSLGGQGSGYTF. The DNA for the CDR3 is TGTGCCAGCAGCTTAGGGGGACAGGGGTCAGGCTACACCTTC. The full variable domain, its missing parts supplied by reference TRBV7-2 and TRBJ1-2, is GAGVSQSPSNKVTEKGKDVELRCDPISGHTALYWYRQSLGQGLEFLIYFQGNSAPDKSGLPSDRFSAERTGGSVSTLTIQRTQQEDSAVYLCASSLGGQGSGYTFGSGTRLTVV.